The clone carrying this T cell receptor (beta chain) appeared a few times. TCRdb re-derived calls from the RACE reads in MiXCR, one entry per CDR3 protein. The sample lists 85,000 to 100,000 distinct CDR3 sequences; roughly an eighth were seen once. These data belong to a study of human T cells and chemical hapten exposure. Study background: Per-sample TCR yield variability stemmed mainly from small pooled library volume differences.

Time point denoted: patch test 1, 2 weeks after DPC sensitization. Treatment specified: therapeutic diphenylcyclopropenone sensitization with weekly scalp DPC. The CDR3 runs to 15 residues. The germline gives CDR1 MDHEN, CDR2 SYDVKM. V lost 6 bases and J lost 7, with 18 bases in between. V and J are TRBV28 and TRBJ1-4; D not certain. The sample was whole blood, taken in connection with sensitization to the hapten diphenylcyclopropenone (DPC). This clonotype was sampled from a middle-aged woman with alopecia areata. Some clones in this sample may be carry-over from other donors' samples. The CDR3: CASSPYADLGEKLFF. The CDR3 nucleotides are TGTGCCAGCAGCCCTTACGCGGATCTTGGTGAAAAACTGTTTTTT. Complete variable domain (other parts from reference TRBV28 and TRBJ1-4): DVKVTQSSRYLVKRTGEKVFLECVQDMDHENMFWYRQDPGLGLRLIYFSYDVKMKEKGDIPEGYSVSREKKERFSLILESASTNQTSMYLCASSPYADLGEKLFFGSGTQLSVL.